What follows is one TCR beta chain and its context. Every PCR received spiked-in synthetic TCR analog templates. The repertoire was sequenced with immunoSEQ multiplex PCR; TCRdb's copy has only in-frame clones and lacks some. The sample has 55,000 to 70,000 clones, around 79% seen once. The data were taken from a study of PD-L1 blockade in urothelial cancer. Study-level information: Men with urothelial cancer arising in the bladder made up most of the 29 patients. Samples came from 3 weeks, at the second dose, and 6 weeks into treatment. Researchers found blood samples held a median of roughly 140,000 T cells.

The CDR3 sequence is 11 residues long. V was pared by 2 bases and J by 7 bases, with 6 bases between. Germline CDR1 MNHNY, CDR2 SVGAGI (reference sequence). The sequence came from a man between 70 and 80 years old with urothelial cancer. Sequencing used PBMCs, obtained around atezolizumab (anti-PD-L1) treatment. The J gene is TRBJ2-7, the V gene TRBV6-6; TRBD1 might be the D (6 bases). The CDR3 spells CASSYQGEQYF. The CDR3 DNA sequence: TGTGCCAGCAGTTACCAGGGGGAGCAGTACTTC.